Listed below are T cell receptor beta chains from one sample, sequenced in a study of blood T cell repertoires in COVID-19. TCRdb's copy holds only in-frame clones and misses some; the assay was immunoSEQ multiplex PCR. The repertoire holds tens of thousands of clones, with around two thirds as singletons. Source material: peripheral blood. These receptors were obtained from a human donor with acute or convalescent COVID-19. The donor label of this sample is uncertain. Both conserved end residues are part of each CDR3. Clone size is given for some rows only: seen once, a few or many times, or a class if the clone is expanded.

j_gene	v_gene	abundance	CDR3aa
TRBJ2-1	TRBV3-1/TRBV3-2	NA	CASSQDTLAGGGEQFF
TRBJ2-3	TRBV7-3	NA	CASSLSRGPTDTQYF
TRBJ1-1	TRBV6-5	once	CASRTGMGEAFF
TRBJ2-7	TRBV3-1/TRBV3-2	NA	CASSQGLAAYEQYF
TRBJ1-4	TRBV7-9	few	CASSYGTGGEKLFF
TRBJ2-2	TRBV3-1/TRBV3-2	NA	CASSQSTSGGLTGELFF
TRBJ1-1	TRBV15	NA	CATSRVPPPGREAFF
TRBJ2-6	TRBV7-9	NA	CASIPQEANVLTF
TRBJ1-2	TRBV30	NA	CAWSPPLGQAAFYGYTF
TRBJ2-3	TRBV19	NA	CASRGVGLIDTQYF
TRBJ2-1	TRBV11-2	NA	CASSLAGFGGEQFF
TRBJ1-2	TRBV18	NA	CASSPNRESNYGYTF
TRBJ1-3	TRBV6-5	NA	CAGQDRDRNTIYF
TRBJ1-1	TRBV6-5	NA	CASSRTGVTEAFF
TRBJ2-5	TRBV5-4	NA	CASSWGGGVETQYF
TRBJ2-1	TRBV15	NA	CATSRDPTSGSYNEQFF
TRBJ2-1	TRBV12-5	NA	CASAMGQAYNEQFF
TRBJ2-3	TRBV7-9	NA	CASSPLITPADTQYF
TRBJ2-2	TRBV12-3/TRBV12-4	NA	CASRTGGSGELFF
TRBJ1-6	TRBV18	few	CASSHEAGVPPLHF
TRBJ2-5	TRBV5-1	NA	CASSLRQGPETQYF
TRBJ1-6	TRBV19	medium-sized	CASSSNRNNSPLHF
TRBJ2-2	TRBV7-3	NA	CASSPRGRGAGELFF
TRBJ1-2	TRBV29-1	once	CSVANYGYTF
TRBJ1-5	TRBV28	NA	CASSLPTVAGPQHF
TRBJ2-2	TRBV27	NA	CASSLSTITGGELFF
TRBJ2-1	TRBV11-3	NA	CASSLGLARNEQFF
TRBJ1-2	TRBV6-2/TRBV6-3	NA	CASSRSPEVGYGYTF
TRBJ2-3	TRBV14	medium-sized	CASSFRGASTDTQYF
TRBJ1-1	TRBV28	many	CASSLLLTGGGTEAFF
TRBJ2-1	TRBV19	NA	CASSIVLGGGRANEQFF
TRBJ1-1	TRBV11-3	NA	CASSLGGNTEAFF
TRBJ2-1	TRBV19	NA	CASSMTSGLYNEQFF
TRBJ1-3	TRBV4-1	few	CASSQGDNSGNTIYF
TRBJ2-7	TRBV11-2	NA	CASSSASGEQYF
TRBJ2-1	TRBV6-5	NA	CASSRGLAGGNEQFF
TRBJ1-2	TRBV28	NA	CASGAGNTNYGYTF
TRBJ1-5	TRBV18	NA	CASSRTGIGNQPQHF
TRBJ2-7	TRBV6-5	few	CASRDSGLYEQYF
TRBJ1-6	TRBV28	NA	CASRLQGRNSPLHF
TRBJ1-1	TRBV5-1	NA	CASSLRGQRNTEAFF
TRBJ2-7	TRBV6-5	NA	CASTWGQGYEQYF
TRBJ2-3	TRBV18	NA	CASSQRQVDTQYF
TRBJ1-1	TRBV7-9	NA	CASSGRTGGRTEAFF
TRBJ1-6	TRBV5-1	NA	CASSPDRGWSPLHF
TRBJ2-7	TRBV28	NA	CASSPKGLAVPYEQYF
TRBJ1-3	TRBV19	few	CASRPYTGLSGNTIYF
TRBJ2-2	TRBV27	NA	CASGRTRNTGELFF
TRBJ2-1	TRBV7-2	NA	CASSLDPAGVIYNEQFF
TRBJ2-6	TRBV4-1	few	CASSQLAGGSGANVLTF
TRBJ2-2	TRBV6-6	few	CASVTASATNTGELFF
TRBJ2-1	TRBV14	few	CASSQASGVYNEQFF
TRBJ1-5	TRBV6-2/TRBV6-3	NA	CASSDGIAQHF